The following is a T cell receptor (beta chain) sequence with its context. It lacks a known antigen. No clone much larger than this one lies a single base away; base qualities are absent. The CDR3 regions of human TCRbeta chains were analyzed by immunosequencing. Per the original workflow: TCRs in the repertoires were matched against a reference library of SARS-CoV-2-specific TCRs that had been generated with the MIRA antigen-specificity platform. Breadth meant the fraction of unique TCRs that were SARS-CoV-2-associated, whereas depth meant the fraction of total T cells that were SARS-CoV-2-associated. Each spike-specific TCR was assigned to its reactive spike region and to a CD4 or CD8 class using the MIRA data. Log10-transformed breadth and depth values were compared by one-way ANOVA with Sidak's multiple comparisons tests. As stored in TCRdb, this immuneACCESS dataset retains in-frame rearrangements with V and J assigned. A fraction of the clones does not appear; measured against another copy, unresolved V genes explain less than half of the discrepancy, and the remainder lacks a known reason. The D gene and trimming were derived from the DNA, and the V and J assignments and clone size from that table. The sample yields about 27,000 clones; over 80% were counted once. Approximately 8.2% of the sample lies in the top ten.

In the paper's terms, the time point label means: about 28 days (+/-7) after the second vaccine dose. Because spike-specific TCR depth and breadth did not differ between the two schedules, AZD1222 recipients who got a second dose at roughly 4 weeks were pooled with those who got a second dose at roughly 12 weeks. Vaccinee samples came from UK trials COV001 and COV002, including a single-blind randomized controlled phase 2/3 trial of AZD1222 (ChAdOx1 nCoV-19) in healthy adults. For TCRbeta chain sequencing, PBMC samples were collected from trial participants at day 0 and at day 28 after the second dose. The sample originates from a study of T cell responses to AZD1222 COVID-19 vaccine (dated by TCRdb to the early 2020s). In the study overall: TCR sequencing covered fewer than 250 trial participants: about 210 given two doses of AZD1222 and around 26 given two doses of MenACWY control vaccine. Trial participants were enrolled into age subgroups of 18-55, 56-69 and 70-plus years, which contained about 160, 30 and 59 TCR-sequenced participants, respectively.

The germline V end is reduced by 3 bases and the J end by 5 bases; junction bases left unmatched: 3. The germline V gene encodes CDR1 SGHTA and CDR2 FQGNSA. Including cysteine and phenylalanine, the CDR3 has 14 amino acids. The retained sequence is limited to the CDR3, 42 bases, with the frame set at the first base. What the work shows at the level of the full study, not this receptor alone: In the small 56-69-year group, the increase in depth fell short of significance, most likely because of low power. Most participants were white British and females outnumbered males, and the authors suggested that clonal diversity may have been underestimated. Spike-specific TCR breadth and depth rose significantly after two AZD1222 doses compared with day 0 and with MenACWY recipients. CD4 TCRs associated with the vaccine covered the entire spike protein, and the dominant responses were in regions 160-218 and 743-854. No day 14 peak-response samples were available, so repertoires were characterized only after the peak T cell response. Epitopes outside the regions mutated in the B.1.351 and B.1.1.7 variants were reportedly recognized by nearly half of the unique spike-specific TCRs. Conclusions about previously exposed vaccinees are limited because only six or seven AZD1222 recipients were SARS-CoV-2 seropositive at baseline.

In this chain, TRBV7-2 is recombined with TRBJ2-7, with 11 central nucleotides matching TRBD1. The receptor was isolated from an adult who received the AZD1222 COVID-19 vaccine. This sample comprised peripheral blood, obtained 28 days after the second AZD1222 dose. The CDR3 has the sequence CASSLDRGRHEQYF. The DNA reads TGTGCCAGCAGCTTGGACAGGGGGCGCCACGAGCAGTACTTC.